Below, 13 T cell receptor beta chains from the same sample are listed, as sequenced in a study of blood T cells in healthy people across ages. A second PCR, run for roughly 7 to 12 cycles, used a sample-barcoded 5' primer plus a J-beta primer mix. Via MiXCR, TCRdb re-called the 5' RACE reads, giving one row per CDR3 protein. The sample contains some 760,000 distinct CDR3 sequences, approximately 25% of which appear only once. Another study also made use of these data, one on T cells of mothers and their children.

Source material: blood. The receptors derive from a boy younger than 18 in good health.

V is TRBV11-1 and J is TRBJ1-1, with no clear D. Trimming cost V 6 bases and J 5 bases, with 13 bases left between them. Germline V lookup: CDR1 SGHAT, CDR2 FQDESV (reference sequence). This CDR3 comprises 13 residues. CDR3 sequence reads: CASSIGEGTEAFF. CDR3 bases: TGTGCCAGCAGTATCGGTGAAGGAACTGAAGCTTTCTTT.

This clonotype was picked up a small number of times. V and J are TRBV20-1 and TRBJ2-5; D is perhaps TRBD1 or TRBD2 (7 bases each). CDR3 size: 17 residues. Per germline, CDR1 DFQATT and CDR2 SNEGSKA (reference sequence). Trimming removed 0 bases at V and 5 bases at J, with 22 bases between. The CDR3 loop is CSAREARGLAEWETQYF. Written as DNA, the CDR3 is TGCAGTGCTAGAGAGGCGAGGGGGCTAGCGGAATGGGAGACCCAGTACTTC.

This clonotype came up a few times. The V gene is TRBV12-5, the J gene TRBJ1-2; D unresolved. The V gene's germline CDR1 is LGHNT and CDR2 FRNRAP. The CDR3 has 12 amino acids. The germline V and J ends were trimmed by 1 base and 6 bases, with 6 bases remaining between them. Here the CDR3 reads CASGLGTDGYTF. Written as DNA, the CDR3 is TGTGCTAGTGGTTTGGGCACTGATGGCTACACCTTC.

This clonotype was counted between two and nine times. As DNA, the CDR3 is TGCGCCAGCAGCCACGATCGAGGCAGGGAGGGTCAGCCCCAGCATTTT. Translated, it gives CASSHDRGREGQPQHF. This chain joins TRBV4-3 and TRBJ1-5, with D tentatively TRBD1 (5 bases). Germline CDR1 reads LGHNA; CDR2 reads YSLEER. This CDR3 is 16 amino acids long. V shed 3 bases and J shed 6 bases, with 18 bases lying between them.

The DNA for the CDR3 is TGTGCCAGCAGCCAGGACAGGTTCGGGGCTGGGGAGACCCAGTACTTC. Encoded protein: CASSQDRFGAGETQYF. The chain recombines TRBV7-9 with TRBJ2-5, with 7 bases lining up with TRBD1. The CDR3 has 16 amino acids. Germline trimming cut 5 bases from V and 5 bases from J; bases unmatched to any gene: 14. Germline CDR1 reads SEHNR; CDR2 reads FQNEAQ (reference sequence).

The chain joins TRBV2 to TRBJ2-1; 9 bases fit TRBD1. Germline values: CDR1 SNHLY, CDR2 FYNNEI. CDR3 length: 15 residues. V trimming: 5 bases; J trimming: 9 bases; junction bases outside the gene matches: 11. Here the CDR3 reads CASSKGQGVYGEQFF. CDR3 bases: TGTGCCAGCAGTAAGGGACAGGGTGTATATGGTGAGCAGTTCTTC.

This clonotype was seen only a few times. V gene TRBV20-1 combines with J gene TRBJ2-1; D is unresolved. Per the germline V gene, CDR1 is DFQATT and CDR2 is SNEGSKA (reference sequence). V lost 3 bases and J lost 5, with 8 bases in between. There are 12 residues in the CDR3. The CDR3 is CSARRPNNEQFF. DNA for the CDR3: TGCAGTGCTAGGCGGCCAAACAATGAGCAGTTCTTC.

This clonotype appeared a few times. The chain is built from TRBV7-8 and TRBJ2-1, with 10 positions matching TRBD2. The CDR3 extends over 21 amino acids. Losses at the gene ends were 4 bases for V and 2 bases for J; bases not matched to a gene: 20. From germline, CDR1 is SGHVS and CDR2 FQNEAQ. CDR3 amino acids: CASSYDAVVAGGTNPYNEQFF. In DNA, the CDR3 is TGTGCCAGCAGCTACGACGCCGTGGTAGCGGGAGGTACGAATCCCTACAATGAGCAGTTCTTC.

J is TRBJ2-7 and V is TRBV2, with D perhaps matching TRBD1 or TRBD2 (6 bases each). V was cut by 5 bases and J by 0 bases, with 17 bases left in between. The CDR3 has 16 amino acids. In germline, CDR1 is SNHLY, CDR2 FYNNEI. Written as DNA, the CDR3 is TGTGCCAGCAGTCTTGATCCGGGGGCGAGCTCCTACGAGCAGTACTTC. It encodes CASSLDPGASSYEQYF. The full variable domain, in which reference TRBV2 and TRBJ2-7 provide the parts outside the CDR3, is EPEVTQTPSHQVTQMGQEVILRCVPISNHLYFYWYRQILGQKVEFLVSFYNNEISEKSEIFDDQFSVERPDGSNFTLKIRSTKLEDSAMYFCASSLDPGASSYEQYFGPGTRLTVT.

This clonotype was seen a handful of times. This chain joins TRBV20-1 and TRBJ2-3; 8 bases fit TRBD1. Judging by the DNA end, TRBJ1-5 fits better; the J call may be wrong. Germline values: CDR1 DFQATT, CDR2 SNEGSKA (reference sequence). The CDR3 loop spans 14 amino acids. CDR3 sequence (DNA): TGCAGTGCTGATGACAGGGGAGGGTCAGATACGCAGCATTTT. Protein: CSADDRGGSDTQHF.

The CDR3 here is CSASPMASDYEQYF. As DNA, the CDR3 is TGCAGTGCTAGTCCCATGGCTAGCGACTACGAGCAGTACTTC. V is TRBV20-1 and J is TRBJ2-5; possible D gene TRBD2, 6 bases. TRBJ2-7 explains the end of the DNA better; the J call may be wrong. CDR1 DFQATT and CDR2 SNEGSKA come from the germline V gene (reference sequence). CDR3 size: 14 residues.

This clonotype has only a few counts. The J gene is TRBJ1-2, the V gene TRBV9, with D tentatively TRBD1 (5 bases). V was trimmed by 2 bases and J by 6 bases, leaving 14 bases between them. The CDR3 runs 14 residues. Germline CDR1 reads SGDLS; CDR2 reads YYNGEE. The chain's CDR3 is CASSVHDSYDGYTF. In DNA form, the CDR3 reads TGTGCCAGCAGCGTCCACGACAGCTATGATGGCTACACCTTC.

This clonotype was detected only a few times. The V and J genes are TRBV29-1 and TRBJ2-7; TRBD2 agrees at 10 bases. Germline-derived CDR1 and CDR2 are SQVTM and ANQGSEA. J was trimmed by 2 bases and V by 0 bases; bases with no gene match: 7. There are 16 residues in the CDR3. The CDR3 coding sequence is TGCAGCGTTGAAGACCCCGGGCTAGCGGGGGCCTACGAGCAGTACTTC. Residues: CSVEDPGLAGAYEQYF.